This T cell receptor beta chain was found in a study of T cell changes during pregnancy in multiple sclerosis. Germline V gives CDR1 LNHNV, CDR2 YYDKDF (reference sequence). The V gene lost 5 bases and the J gene lost 5 bases, with 13 bases spanning the gap. CDR3 length: 13 residues. Only in-frame clones appear in the TCRdb table, and some are missing; sequencing was by immunoSEQ multiplex PCR. The top ten hold approximately 0.4% of the sample, which has 50,000 to 60,000 clones, 88% seen once. This TCR was sampled from a female donor with multiple sclerosis, enrolled in a pregnancy study. The rearrangement links TRBV15 to TRBJ2-7, with a weak D call TRBD1 (6 bases). This sample comprised CD4+ T cells from peripheral blood mononuclear cells, obtained in the third trimester of pregnancy. For the CDR3, the DNA is TGTGCCACCAGCTGGGACAAGGCCCACGAGCAGTACTTC. Translating it yields CATSWDKAHEQYF.